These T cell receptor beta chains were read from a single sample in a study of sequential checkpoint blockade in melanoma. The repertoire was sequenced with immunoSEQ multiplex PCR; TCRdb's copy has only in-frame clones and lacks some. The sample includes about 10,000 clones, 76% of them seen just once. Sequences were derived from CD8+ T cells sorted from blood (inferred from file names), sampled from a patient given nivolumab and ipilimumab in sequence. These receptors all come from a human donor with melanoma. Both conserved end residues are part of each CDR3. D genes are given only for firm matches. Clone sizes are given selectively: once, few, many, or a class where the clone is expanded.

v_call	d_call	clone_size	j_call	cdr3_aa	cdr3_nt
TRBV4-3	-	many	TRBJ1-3	CASSQDSSFSSGNTIYF	TGCGCCAGCAGCCAAGACTCCTCCTTCAGCTCTGGAAACACCATATATTTT
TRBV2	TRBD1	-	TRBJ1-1	CATRTGLVNTEAFF	TGTGCCACCCGGACAGGGCTTGTGAACACTGAAGCTTTCTTT
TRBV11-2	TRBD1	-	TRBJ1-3	CASSLARALDRGRNTIYF	TGTGCCAGCAGCTTAGCTAGAGCCCTGGACAGGGGGAGAAACACCATATATTTT
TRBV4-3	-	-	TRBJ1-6	CASSQDWSSQRSPLHF	TGCGCCAGCAGCCAAGATTGGAGCAGTCAACGCTCACCCCTCCACTTT
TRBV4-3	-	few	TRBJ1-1	CASSLTENTEAFF	TGCGCCAGCAGCCTGACAGAGAACACTGAAGCTTTCTTT
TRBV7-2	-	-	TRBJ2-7	CASSLAPDYEQYF	TGTGCCAGCAGCTTAGCTCCAGACTACGAGCAGTACTTC
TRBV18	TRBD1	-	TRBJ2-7	CASSPDRGVNEQYF	TGTGCCAGCTCACCCGACAGGGGAGTGAACGAGCAGTACTTC
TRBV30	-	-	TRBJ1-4	CAWSDGREKLFF	TGTGCCTGGAGTGACGGGAGAGAAAAACTGTTTTTT
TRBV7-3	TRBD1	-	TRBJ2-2	CASSPQSRDRVRTGELFF	TGTGCCAGCAGCCCCCAGTCCCGGGACAGGGTACGGACCGGGGAGCTGTTTTTT
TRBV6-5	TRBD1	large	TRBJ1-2	CASSLTTGTGTYGYTF	TGTGCCAGCAGTTTGACCACGGGGACAGGGACCTATGGCTACACCTTC
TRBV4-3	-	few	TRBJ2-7	CASSQDRAYEQYF	TGCGCCAGCAGCCAAGACAGGGCCTACGAGCAGTACTTC
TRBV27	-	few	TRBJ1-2	CASRWQAQSYGYTF	TGTGCCAGCCGGTGGCAGGCCCAGTCCTATGGCTACACCTTC
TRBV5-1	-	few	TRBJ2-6	CASSVNSGANVLTF	TGCGCCAGCAGCGTTAACTCTGGGGCCAACGTCCTGACTTTC
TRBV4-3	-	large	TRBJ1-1	CASSQDSGGNTEAFF	TGCGCCAGCAGCCAAGACTCAGGTGGGAACACTGAAGCTTTCTTT
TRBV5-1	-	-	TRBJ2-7	CASSTGLGYEQYF	TGCGCCAGCTCGACGGGACTCGGCTACGAGCAGTACTTC
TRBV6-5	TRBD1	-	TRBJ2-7	CASSSGTGNEQYF	TGTGCCAGCAGTTCAGGGACAGGTAACGAGCAGTACTTC
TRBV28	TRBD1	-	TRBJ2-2	CASSLLQGFTGELFF	TGTGCCAGCAGTTTATTACAGGGGTTCACCGGGGAGCTGTTTTTT
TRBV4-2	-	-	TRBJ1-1	CASSQGNYEAFF	TGTGCCAGCAGCCAAGGAAACTATGAAGCTTTCTTT
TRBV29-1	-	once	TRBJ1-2	CSVPAGRDRYGYTF	TGCAGCGTTCCCGCCGGCAGGGATCGCTATGGCTACACCTTC
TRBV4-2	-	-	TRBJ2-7	CASSQASAGEISYEQYF	TGTGCCAGCAGCCAAGCGTCGGCAGGGGAAATCTCCTACGAGCAGTACTTC
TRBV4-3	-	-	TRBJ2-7	CASSQDSWQGSFYEQYF	TGCGCCAGCAGCCAAGATTCGTGGCAGGGCTCTTTCTACGAGCAGTACTTC
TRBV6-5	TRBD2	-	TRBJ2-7	CASSYWTSGDSYEQYF	TGTGCCAGCAGTTACTGGACTAGCGGGGATTCCTACGAGCAGTACTTC
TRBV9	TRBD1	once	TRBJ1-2	CASSQTGDVNYGYTF	TGTGCCAGCAGCCAGACAGGGGACGTTAACTATGGCTACACCTTC
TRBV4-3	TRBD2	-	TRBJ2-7	CASSHLPGGDGHEQYF	TGCGCCAGCAGCCACCTTCCGGGGGGGGACGGCCACGAGCAGTACTTC
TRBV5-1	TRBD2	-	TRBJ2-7	CASSLASGNYEQYF	TGCGCCAGCAGCTTAGCGAGCGGGAACTACGAGCAGTACTTC
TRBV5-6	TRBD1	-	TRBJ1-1	CASRVGTGSLNTEAFF	TGTGCCAGCAGAGTCGGGACAGGGTCTTTGAACACTGAAGCTTTCTTT
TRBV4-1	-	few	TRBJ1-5	CASSQALNQPQHF	TGCGCCAGCAGCCAAGCCCTCAATCAGCCCCAGCATTTT
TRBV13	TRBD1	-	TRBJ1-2	CASSYGQDPYGYTF	TGTGCCAGCAGCTATGGACAGGATCCCTATGGCTACACCTTC
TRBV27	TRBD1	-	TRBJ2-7	CASSSHRTGAEQYF	TGTGCCAGCAGTTCACATCGGACAGGGGCCGAGCAGTACTTC
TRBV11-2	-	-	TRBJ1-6	CASSPRPLLSPGDSPLHF	TGTGCCAGCAGCCCTAGACCCTTACTATCACCCGGGGATTCACCCCTCCACTTT
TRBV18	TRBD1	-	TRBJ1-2	CASSLTFSGTGGDGYTF	TGTGCCAGCTCACTCACCTTCTCCGGGACAGGGGGCGATGGCTACACCTTC
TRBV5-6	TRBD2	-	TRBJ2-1	CASSLELAGNNEQFF	TGTGCCAGCAGCTTGGAACTAGCGGGAAACAATGAGCAGTTCTTC
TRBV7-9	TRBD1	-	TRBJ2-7	CASSREGARSSYEQYF	TGTGCCAGCAGCCGTGAGGGGGCCAGGAGCTCCTACGAGCAGTACTTC
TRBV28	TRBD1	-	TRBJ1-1	CASSLSPGQVFAFF	TGTGCCAGCAGTCTTTCGCCGGGACAGGTCTTCGCTTTCTTT
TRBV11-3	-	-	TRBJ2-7	CASSSNDRTEGPYEQYF	TGTGCCAGCAGTTCTAATGACCGGACAGAAGGACCCTACGAGCAGTACTTC
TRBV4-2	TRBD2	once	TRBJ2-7	CASSQESSGAAYEQYF	TGTGCCAGCAGCCAAGAATCTAGCGGGGCTGCCTACGAGCAGTACTTC
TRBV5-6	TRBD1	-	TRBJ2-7	CAGPGQNFCEQYF	TGTGCTGGCCCGGGACAGAACTTCTGCGAGCAGTACTTC
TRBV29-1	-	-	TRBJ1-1	CSGETVNTEAFF	TGCAGCGGTGAAACGGTGAACACTGAAGCTTTCTTT
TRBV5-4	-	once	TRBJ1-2	CASSLFRRENYGYTF	TGTGCCAGCAGCTTGTTTCGGAGAGAAAACTATGGCTACACCTTC
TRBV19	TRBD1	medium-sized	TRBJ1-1	CASSINRGHTEAFF	TGTGCCAGTAGTATAAACAGGGGGCATACTGAAGCTTTCTTT
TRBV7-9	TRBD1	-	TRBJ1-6	CASSLGDRGNSPLHF	TGTGCCAGCAGCTTAGGGGACAGAGGAAATTCACCCCTCCACTTT
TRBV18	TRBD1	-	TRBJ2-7	CASRSGQGYEQYF	TGTGCCAGCCGGTCGGGACAGGGCTACGAGCAGTACTTC
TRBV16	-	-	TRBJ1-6	CASSKTTPGGTNSPLHF	TGTGCCAGCAGTAAGACTACCCCGGGGGGTACTAATTCACCCCTCCACTTT